A selection of T cell receptor beta chains follows, all from one sample in a study of blood T cell repertoires in COVID-19. Profiling relied on immunoSEQ multiplex PCR, and the TCRdb table lists in-frame clones only, not all of them. The sample holds approximately 40,000 clones, 75% to 95% seen once. Sequencing was performed on peripheral blood. These receptor sequences come from a woman older than 75 with acute or convalescent COVID-19. The CDR3 runs from the conserved cysteine through the conserved F or W. D genes are given only for firm matches. Size tells how often a clone was seen (once, few, many) or the class of an expanded clone, and some rows leave it out.

V gene	D gene	J gene	clone size	CDR3 protein	CDR3 DNA
TRBV5-1	TRBD2	TRBJ2-5	.	CASSSGLAGAWAETQYF	TGCGCCAGCAGCTCAGGACTAGCGGGGGCCTGGGCAGAGACCCAGTACTTC
TRBV19	TRBD1	TRBJ1-5	.	CASNRGSNQPQHF	TGTGCCAGTAACAGGGGAAGCAATCAGCCCCAGCATTTT
TRBV18	.	TRBJ1-1	once	CASSVIDGEEAFF	TGTGCCAGCTCAGTAATCGATGGGGAGGAAGCTTTCTTT
TRBV18	TRBD2	TRBJ2-7	.	CASSPRGTSYEQYF	TGTGCCAGCTCACCACGGGGGACTAGTTACGAGCAGTACTTC
TRBV21-1	.	TRBJ2-6	once	CASSKEGGDYFGANVLTF	TGTGCCAGCAGCAAAGAAGGTGGGGACTACTTTGGGGCCAACGTCCTGACTTTC
TRBV5-1	.	TRBJ1-2	.	CASSLAGGDYGYTF	TGCGCCAGCAGCTTGGCCGGAGGAGACTATGGCTACACCTTC
TRBV19	TRBD2	TRBJ2-7	.	CASSATGTSGYEQYF	TGTGCCAGTAGTGCCACCGGGACTAGCGGATACGAGCAGTACTTC
TRBV7-2	TRBD1	TRBJ1-4	.	CASSGQGATNEKLFF	TGTGCCAGCAGCGGACAGGGGGCGACTAATGAAAAACTGTTTTTT
TRBV2	TRBD1	TRBJ2-4	.	CASRPGTGWNIQYF	TGTGCCAGCAGACCCGGGACAGGGTGGAACATTCAGTACTTC
TRBV10-3	TRBD2	TRBJ2-7	once	CAIGGVNEQYF	TGTGCCATCGGGGGGGTCAACGAGCAGTACTTC
TRBV10-3	TRBD1	TRBJ1-2	.	CAITGQHNYGYTF	TGTGCCATCACGGGACAGCATAACTATGGCTACACCTTC
TRBV27	TRBD2	TRBJ2-5	.	CASSLSSGGLGETQYF	TGTGCCAGCAGCCTTTCTAGCGGGGGGCTGGGGGAGACCCAGTACTTC
TRBV6-5	.	TRBJ2-1	.	CANRAHEQFF	TGTGCCAACAGGGCTCATGAGCAGTTCTTC
TRBV7-2	TRBD1	TRBJ1-2	.	CASSLGGQNFYGYTF	TGTGCCAGCAGCTTGGGGGGACAGAACTTTTATGGCTACACCTTC
TRBV7-2	.	TRBJ1-2	.	CASSLDLAVLTNYGYTF	TGTGCCAGCAGCTTAGATTTGGCGGTCCTGACTAACTATGGCTACACCTTC
TRBV2	.	TRBJ1-3	.	CASSDGWEGGNTIYF	TGTGCCAGCAGTGACGGGTGGGAGGGTGGAAACACCATATATTTT
TRBV6-1	.	TRBJ1-3	.	CASSDPGLSSGNTIYF	TGTGCCAGCAGTGATCCGGGACTGAGCTCTGGAAACACCATATATTTT
TRBV11-2	.	TRBJ2-3	once	CASSRGATDTQYF	TGTGCCAGCAGCCGCGGGGCCACAGATACGCAGTATTTT
TRBV30	.	TRBJ1-3	.	CAWSILSGNTIYF	TGTGCCTGGAGTATCCTCTCTGGAAACACCATATATTTT
TRBV10-3	TRBD1	TRBJ2-3	.	CAISEYRGTDTQYF	TGTGCCATCAGTGAGTACAGGGGAACAGATACGCAGTATTTT
TRBV6-6	.	TRBJ1-1	.	CASAGERKAFF	TGTGCCAGTGCGGGGGAGAGGAAGGCTTTCTTT
TRBV7-2	TRBD1	TRBJ1-2	.	CASSPRTGVNYGYTF	TGTGCCAGCAGCCCCAGGACAGGGGTTAACTATGGCTACACCTTC
TRBV6-5	.	TRBJ2-6	.	CASSYGAVSGANVLTF	TGTGCCAGCAGTTACGGGGCCGTTTCTGGGGCCAACGTCCTGACTTTC
TRBV12-3/TRBV12-4	TRBD1	TRBJ1-2	.	CASSVGTGRGYTF	TGTGCCAGCAGTGTAGGGACAGGGAGAGGCTACACCTTC
TRBV5-6	TRBD1	TRBJ1-2	.	CASSSDRGFGYTF	TGTGCCAGCAGCTCGGACAGGGGTTTTGGCTACACCTTC
TRBV6-1	.	TRBJ2-2	.	CASSEIRGSAGELFF	TGTGCCAGCAGTGAAATCAGGGGAAGCGCCGGGGAGCTGTTTTTT
TRBV15	TRBD2	TRBJ2-7	.	CATSVGLAGYEQYF	TGTGCCACCAGCGTCGGACTAGCTGGGTACGAGCAGTACTTC
TRBV19	.	TRBJ2-7	.	CASSIDRGSYEQYF	TGTGCCAGTAGTATAGACAGGGGCTCCTACGAGCAGTACTTC
TRBV5-6	.	TRBJ2-5	.	CASSWRETQYF	TGTGCCAGCAGCTGGCGGGAGACCCAGTACTTC
TRBV5-1	TRBD1	TRBJ1-1	.	CASSSRQGSVGEAFF	TGCGCCAGCAGCTCTCGACAGGGGTCGGTGGGTGAAGCTTTCTTT
TRBV7-3	TRBD2	TRBJ2-1	.	CASSVAGGPYEQFF	TGTGCCAGCAGCGTAGCGGGGGGGCCATATGAGCAGTTCTTC
TRBV3-1/TRBV3-2	TRBD1	TRBJ1-2	.	CASSQDHRGGYTF	TGTGCCAGCAGCCAAGACCACAGGGGCGGCTACACCTTC
TRBV5-4	TRBD1	TRBJ1-2	.	CASRTTGGGGYTF	TGTGCCAGCAGGACCACAGGGGGCGGCGGCTACACCTTC
TRBV3-1/TRBV3-2	.	TRBJ2-2	.	CASSQVYRVISGELFF	TGTGCCAGCAGCCAAGTTTACAGGGTTATCTCCGGGGAGCTGTTTTTT
TRBV29-1	.	TRBJ2-7	.	CSVGRDKPPYEQYF	TGCAGCGTTGGTCGGGACAAGCCCCCCTACGAGCAGTACTTC
TRBV18	TRBD1	TRBJ1-1	.	CASSPPRQGGGDEAFF	TGTGCCAGCTCACCACCGCGACAGGGAGGCGGTGATGAAGCTTTCTTT
TRBV5-4	TRBD1	TRBJ1-6	few	CASSLSRGQGSPLHF	TGTGCCAGCAGCTTGAGCAGGGGGCAAGGTTCACCCCTCCACTTT
TRBV3-1/TRBV3-2	TRBD1	TRBJ2-2	.	CASSPPGQGSTGELFF	TGTGCCAGCAGCCCTCCGGGACAGGGTTCCACCGGGGAGCTGTTTTTT
TRBV11-2	.	TRBJ1-4	.	CASSSQRDSAKKLFF	TGTGCCAGCAGCTCCCAGAGGGATTCGGCTAAAAAACTGTTTTTT
TRBV7-9	.	TRBJ2-7	.	CASSPSSHEQYF	TGTGCCAGCAGCCCGTCGTCTCACGAGCAGTACTTC
TRBV7-2	TRBD1	TRBJ1-1	.	CASSSTGGRRYGTEAFF	TGTGCCAGCAGCTCTACAGGGGGCAGGAGGTATGGCACTGAAGCTTTCTTT
TRBV4-2	TRBD1	TRBJ1-1	.	CASSQEWGDSYTEAFF	TGTGCCAGCAGCCAAGAATGGGGGGACAGCTACACTGAAGCTTTCTTT
TRBV4-2	.	TRBJ1-2	.	CASSQGPRGGYTF	TGTGCCAGCAGCCAAGGTCCTCGAGGTGGCTACACCTTC
TRBV7-3	TRBD1	TRBJ1-5	.	CASSLGDREMHSNQPQHF	TGTGCCAGCAGCTTAGGGGACAGGGAGATGCATAGCAATCAGCCCCAGCATTTT
TRBV6-5	.	TRBJ1-2	.	CASTLVGVDYGYTF	TGTGCCAGCACCCTAGTCGGGGTGGACTATGGCTACACCTTC
TRBV4-3	.	TRBJ1-6	.	CASSQVEGINSPLHF	TGCGCCAGCAGCCAAGTCGAGGGCATCAATTCACCCCTCCACTTT
TRBV12-5	TRBD1	TRBJ1-5	once	CASGLGLTGGNQPQHF	TGTGCTAGTGGTTTGGGACTGACAGGGGGCAATCAGCCCCAGCATTTT
TRBV19	.	TRBJ1-1	.	CASRSAGWAEAFF	TGTGCCAGTAGGTCCGCGGGGTGGGCTGAAGCTTTCTTT
TRBV5-1	TRBD1	TRBJ1-2	.	CASSLGDRNYGYTF	TGCGCCAGCAGCTTGGGGGACAGAAACTATGGCTACACCTTC
TRBV5-8	.	TRBJ1-3	.	CASRNRQSGNTIYF	TGTGCCAGCAGGAACCGACAGTCTGGAAACACCATATATTTT
TRBV9	.	TRBJ1-4	once	CASSVVRDRRKEKLFF	TGTGCCAGCAGCGTTGTCAGGGATCGTCGAAAGGAAAAACTGTTTTTT
TRBV7-2	.	TRBJ1-2	.	CASSLVLRQGYGYTF	TGTGCCAGCAGCTTAGTTCTGAGGCAGGGATACGGCTACACCTTC
TRBV19	.	TRBJ1-2	.	CASIPQGVGYGYTF	TGTGCCAGTATCCCCCAGGGCGTTGGCTATGGCTACACCTTC
TRBV12-3/TRBV12-4	.	TRBJ1-5	.	CASSPGVQPQHF	TGTGCCAGCAGCCCCGGGGTTCAGCCCCAGCATTTT
TRBV30	.	TRBJ1-3	.	CAWTEGHGISGNTIYF	TGTGCCTGGACCGAGGGTCACGGGATCTCTGGAAACACCATATATTTT